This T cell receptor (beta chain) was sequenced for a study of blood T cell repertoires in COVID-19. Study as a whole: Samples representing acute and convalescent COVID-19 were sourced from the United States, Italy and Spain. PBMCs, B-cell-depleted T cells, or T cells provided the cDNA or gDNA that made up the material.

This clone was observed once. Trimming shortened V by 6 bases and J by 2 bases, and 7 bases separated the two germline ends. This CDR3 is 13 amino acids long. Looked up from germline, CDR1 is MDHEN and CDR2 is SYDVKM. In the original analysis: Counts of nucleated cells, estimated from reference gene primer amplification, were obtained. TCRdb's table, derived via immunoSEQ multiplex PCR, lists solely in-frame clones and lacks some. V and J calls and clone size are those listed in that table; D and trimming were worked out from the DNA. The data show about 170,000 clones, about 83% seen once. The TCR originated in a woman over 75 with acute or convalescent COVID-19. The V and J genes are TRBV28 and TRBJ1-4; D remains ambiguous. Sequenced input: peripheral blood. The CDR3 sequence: CASSRITNEKLFF. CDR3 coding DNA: TGTGCCAGCAGCCGTATTACTAATGAAAAACTGTTTTTT.